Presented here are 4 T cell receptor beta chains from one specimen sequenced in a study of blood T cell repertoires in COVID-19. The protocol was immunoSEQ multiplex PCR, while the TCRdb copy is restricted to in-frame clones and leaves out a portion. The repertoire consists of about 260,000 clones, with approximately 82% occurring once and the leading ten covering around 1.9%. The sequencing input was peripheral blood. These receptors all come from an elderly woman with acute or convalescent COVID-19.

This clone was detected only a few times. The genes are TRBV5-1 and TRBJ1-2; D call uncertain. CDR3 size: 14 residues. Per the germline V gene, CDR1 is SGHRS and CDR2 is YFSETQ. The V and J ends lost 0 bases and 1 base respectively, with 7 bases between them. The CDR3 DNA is TGCGCCAGCAGCTTGGCCGAGAGTAACTATGGCTACACCTTC. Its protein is CASSLAESNYGYTF.

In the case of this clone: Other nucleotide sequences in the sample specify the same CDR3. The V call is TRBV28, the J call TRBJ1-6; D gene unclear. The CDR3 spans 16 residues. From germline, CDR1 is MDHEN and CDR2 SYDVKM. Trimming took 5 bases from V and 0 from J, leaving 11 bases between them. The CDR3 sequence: CASSPRSSSYNSPLHF. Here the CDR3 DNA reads TGTGCCAGCAGTCCCCGGTCTTCCTCCTATAATTCACCCCTCCACTTT.

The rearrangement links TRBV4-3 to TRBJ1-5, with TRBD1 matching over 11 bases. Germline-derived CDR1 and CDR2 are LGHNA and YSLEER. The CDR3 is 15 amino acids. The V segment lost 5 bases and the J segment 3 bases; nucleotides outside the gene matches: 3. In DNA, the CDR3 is TGCGCCAGCAGCAGGGACAGGGGGGCCAATCAGCCCCAGCATTTT. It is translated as CASSRDRGANQPQHF.

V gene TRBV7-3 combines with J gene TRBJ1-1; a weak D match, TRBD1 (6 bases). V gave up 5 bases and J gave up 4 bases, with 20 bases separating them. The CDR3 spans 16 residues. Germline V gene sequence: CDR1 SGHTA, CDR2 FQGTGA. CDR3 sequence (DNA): TGTGCCAGCAGCCCTAATAGGGGGGGCTTGGGCACTGAAGCTTTCTTT. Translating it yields CASSPNRGGLGTEAFF.